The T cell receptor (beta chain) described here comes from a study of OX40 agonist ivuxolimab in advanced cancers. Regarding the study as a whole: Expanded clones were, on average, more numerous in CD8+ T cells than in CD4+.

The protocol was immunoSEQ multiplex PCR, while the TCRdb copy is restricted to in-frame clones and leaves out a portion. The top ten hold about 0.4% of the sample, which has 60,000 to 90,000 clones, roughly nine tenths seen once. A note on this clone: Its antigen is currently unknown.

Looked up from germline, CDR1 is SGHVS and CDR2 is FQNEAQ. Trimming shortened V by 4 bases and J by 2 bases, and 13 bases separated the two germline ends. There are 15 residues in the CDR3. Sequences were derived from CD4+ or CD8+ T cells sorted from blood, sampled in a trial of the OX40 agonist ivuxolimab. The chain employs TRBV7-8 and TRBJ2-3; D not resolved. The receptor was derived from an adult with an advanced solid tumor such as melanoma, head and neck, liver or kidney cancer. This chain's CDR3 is CASSSGGSNTDTQYF. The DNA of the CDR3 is TGTGCCAGCAGCTCGGGCGGCTCCAACACAGATACGCAGTATTTT.